The 32 T cell receptor beta chains below all came from one sample that was sequenced in a study of cytomegalovirus exposure and HLA in healthy donors. The study ran its PCR with 60 Vbeta and 13 Jbeta primers. Some clones are missing from TCRdb's copy, which holds only in-frame ones; the method was immunoSEQ multiplex PCR. The sample gives fewer than 200,000 clones, around three quarters of which show up once; about 2% is in the top ten. Material for sequencing was PBMCs. The source is a man aged 40-49 years in good health and CMV-seronegative.

The chain is built from TRBV28 and TRBJ2-7, with TRBD2 matching over 7 bases. CDR3 length: 14 residues. Trimming took 8 bases from V and 7 from J; bases not matched to a gene: 14. CDR1 MDHEN and CDR2 SYDVKM come from the germline V gene. CDR3 sequence reads: CASGKAGVLREQYF. The CDR3 DNA reads TGTGCCAGCGGAAAGGCGGGAGTACTGCGGGAGCAGTACTTC.

The chain joins TRBV2 to TRBJ1-3; 10 bases match TRBD1. The V and J ends lost 7 bases and 0 bases, in that order; junction bases with no gene match: 9. This CDR3 region has 17 residues. Germline loops: CDR1 SNHLY, CDR2 FYNNEI. The CDR3 is CASTERTGGFSGNTIYF. The DNA of the CDR3 is TGTGCCAGCACGGAGCGGACAGGGGGTTTCTCTGGAAACACCATATATTTT.

This chain links TRBV28 with TRBJ2-5; the match to TRBD2 covers 8 bases. The assigned J gene may be wrong: the sequence end matches TRBJ2-7 better. CDR1 and CDR2 from the germline V gene are MDHEN and SYDVKM. The CDR3 is made up of 16 amino acids. The CDR3 protein is CASSLGDAGGHYEQYF. The DNA for the CDR3 is TGTGCCAGCAGTTTAGGTGACGCGGGAGGACACTACGAGCAGTACTTC.

The sample holds a few counts of this clone. Different DNA sequences within this sample yield the same CDR3. The chain joins TRBV19 to TRBJ2-2, with D unresolved. V was trimmed by 6 bases and J by 2 bases, leaving 4 bases between them. The CDR3 sequence is 12 residues long. Germline values: CDR1 LNHDA, CDR2 SQIVND (reference sequence). The CDR3 bases are TGTGCCAGTAGCCAAAACACCGGGGAGCTGTTTTTT. Translating gives CASSQNTGELFF.

The chain couples TRBV6-5 to TRBJ2-2; possible D gene TRBD1, 6 bases. The CDR3 length is 16 residues. With 4 bases removed from V and 0 bases from J, the gap between germline ends came to 12 bases. Germline V gives CDR1 MNHEY, CDR2 SVGAGI. CDR3 bases: TGTGCCAGCAGTTTAGACGGGACACCGAACACCGGGGAGCTGTTTTTT. This codes for CASSLDGTPNTGELFF.

The chain employs TRBV28 and TRBJ1-5; D not certain. The ends were cut back, 0 bases at V and 0 bases at J, with 9 bases in the middle. This CDR3 region has 16 residues. The germline CDR1 and CDR2 sequences are MDHEN and SYDVKM. CDR3 in DNA: TGTGCCAGCAGTTTATGGGCAGGTAATAGCAATCAGCCCCAGCATTTT. This gives the protein CASSLWAGNSNQPQHF.

Notes on this clone: One end of the junction does not line up with germline, which may come from a read error. V and J are TRBV5-4 and TRBJ2-6, with TRBD2 as a possible D gene (6 bases). This CDR3 has 14 amino acids. CDR1 and CDR2 (germline): SGHNT, YYREEE (reference sequence). The CDR3 bases are TGTGCCAGCAGCGTGGTTGGCGGGGCCAACGGCCTGACTTTC. Residues: CASSVVGGANGLTF. Based on the CDR3 plus reference TRBV5-4 and TRBJ2-6, the full variable domain is ETGVTQSPTHLIKTRGQQVTLRCSSQSGHNTVSWYQQALGQGPQFIFQYYREEENGRGNFPPRFSGLQFPNYSSELNVNALELDDSALYLCASSVVGGANGLTFGAGSRLTVL.

This sequence joins TRBV28 and TRBJ1-5; 9 bases are a match to TRBD1. The CDR3 length is 14 residues. CDR1 MDHEN and CDR2 SYDVKM come from the germline V gene. Trimming removed 5 bases from V and 9 bases from J; junction bases left unmatched: 8. The CDR3 DNA is TGTGCCAGCAGTCTAACAGGGGGCGCGAGGCCCCAGCATTTT. This codes for CASSLTGGARPQHF.

V gene TRBV5-6 combines with J gene TRBJ1-2, with a possible D match to TRBD1 (6 bases). Per the germline V gene, CDR1 is SGHDT and CDR2 is YYEEEE. Trimming left V 6 bases short and J 14 bases short, with 20 bases between. The CDR3 covers 12 residues. The CDR3 sequence is CASTFNRGQTTF. In DNA, the CDR3 is TGTGCCAGCACCTTCAACCGAGGACAGACAACCTTC. Using reference TRBV5-6 and TRBJ1-2 for the parts outside the CDR3, the full variable domain is DAGVTQSPTHLIKTRGQQVTLRCSPKSGHDTVSWYQQALGQGPQFIFQYYEEEERQRGNFPDRFSGHQFPNYSSELNVNALLLGDSALYLCASTFNRGQTTFGSGTRLTVV.

This clone came up a few times. The chain joins TRBV2 to TRBJ2-7; 12 bases line up with TRBD2. V was clipped by 5 bases and J by 7 bases; unmatched bases: 9. Germline CDR1 SNHLY, CDR2 FYNNEI. This CDR3 has 15 residues. As DNA, the CDR3 is TGTGCCAGCAGTCGCCCTTCAGGACTAGCGGGAGAGCAGTACTTC. Encoded protein: CASSRPSGLAGEQYF.

The chain recombines TRBV29-1 with TRBJ1-2; possibly TRBD1 for D (5 bases). Trimming pared 6 bases from V and 3 bases from J, leaving 11 bases between. This CDR3 region has 12 residues. The germline gives CDR1 SQVTM, CDR2 ANQGSEA. CDR3 region: CSVPGRDYGYTF. In nucleotides, the CDR3 is TGCAGCGTCCCAGGGAGGGACTATGGCTACACCTTC.

The rearrangement joins TRBV6-5 to TRBJ2-3; 8 nucleotides line up with TRBD2. Germline V CDR1 and CDR2: MNHEY, SVGAGI. CDR3 length: 14 amino acids. V gave up 6 bases and J gave up 5 bases; unmatched junction bases: 7. The CDR3 region has the DNA TGTGCCAGCAGCACCGGGACTAGAAAAGATACGCAGTATTTT. It yields the protein CASSTGTRKDTQYF.

The chain recombines TRBV6-5 with TRBJ2-5, with 7 bases matching TRBD1. Trimming cost V 2 bases and J 2 bases; bases outside gene matches: 5. Germline V CDR1 and CDR2: MNHEY, SVGAGI. This CDR3 contains 15 residues. The CDR3 here is CASSYGGTAQETQYF. The CDR3 DNA is TGTGCCAGCAGTTACGGTGGGACAGCACAAGAGACCCAGTACTTC.

J is TRBJ2-7 and V is TRBV4-2; 14 bases map to TRBD2. The CDR3 has 19 residues. The germline CDR1 and CDR2 sequences are LGHNA and YNFKEQ. The trim removed 0 bases at V and 4 bases at J, leaving 11 bases unmatched. CDR3 in DNA: TGTGCCAGCAGCCAAGAGGTTGCGACTAGCGGGAGGGCCAAGTACGAGCAGTACTTC. Its translation: CASSQEVATSGRAKYEQYF.

The chain recombines TRBV19 with TRBJ2-1; no firm D call. V was cut by 3 bases and J by 3 bases, with 12 bases left in between. Germline V gives CDR1 LNHDA, CDR2 SQIVND (reference sequence). The CDR3 extends over 15 amino acids. The CDR3: CASSIPPRGYNEQFF. CDR3 DNA sequence: TGTGCCAGTAGTATCCCCCCTCGAGGCTACAATGAGCAGTTCTTC.

V and J are TRBV19 and TRBJ2-6; 7 bases are a match to TRBD1. There are 16 residues in the CDR3. V lost 6 bases, J lost 1 base, and 6 bases stayed unmatched. Germline CDR1 and CDR2: LNHDA and SQIVND (reference sequence). The CDR3 DNA sequence: TGTGCCAGTAGCCTACTACAGGGGTCTGGGGCCAACGTCCTGACTTTC. This gives the protein CASSLLQGSGANVLTF.

V gene TRBV13 combines with J gene TRBJ2-1, with 9 bases matching TRBD2. The ends lost 5 bases at V and 8 bases at J; junction bases unmatched: 13. The germline V gene encodes CDR1 PRHDT and CDR2 FYEKMQ (reference sequence). The CDR3 totals 16 residues. The CDR3 bases are TGTGCCAGCAGCATTGGGACTAGCAAAAAGTTTTATGAGCAGTTCTTC. Translating gives CASSIGTSKKFYEQFF.

CDR3 loop: CASRAQGGSIYEQYF. The CDR3 nucleotides read TGTGCCAGCAGGGCCCAAGGGGGATCTATCTACGAGCAGTACTTC. This sequence joins TRBV2 and TRBJ2-7; possibly TRBD1 for D (6 bases). V lost 6 bases and J 3 bases, leaving 18 bases between the germline ends. Germline V CDR1 and CDR2: SNHLY, FYNNEI. The CDR3 has 15 amino acids.

The chain is built from TRBV7-8 and TRBJ2-7; D might be TRBD1 (6 bases). This CDR3 has 15 amino acids. Germline CDR1 reads SGHVS; CDR2 reads FQNEAQ. Trimming took 0 bases from V and 3 from J, leaving 12 bases between them. The CDR3 region has the DNA TGTGCCAGCAGCTTAGCGACAGGCTTGGGCTACGAGCAGTACTTC. It codes for CASSLATGLGYEQYF.

Regarding this clone: Germline and junction disagree at one end, which may indicate a read error. This chain links TRBV30 with TRBJ2-7; a weak D match, TRBD1 (5 bases). Germline CDR1 and CDR2: GTSNPN and SVGIG (reference sequence). This CDR3 spans 13 amino acids. The chain's CDR3 is CAWSVLGDSARDF. CDR3 DNA: TGTGCCTGGAGTGTATTAGGCGACAGTGCCAGGGACTTC.

V gene TRBV7-9 combines with J gene TRBJ2-7; possible D gene TRBD2, 5 bases. V was cut by 6 bases and J by 3 bases, with 15 bases left in between. The CDR3 is 14 amino acids. Germline lookup yields CDR1 SEHNR and CDR2 FQNEAQ (reference sequence). The CDR3 sequence: CASSGSPYYYEQYF. The DNA of the CDR3 is TGTGCCAGCAGTGGGAGCCCTTACTACTACGAGCAGTACTTC. Together with reference TRBV7-9 and TRBJ2-7, the CDR3 gives the full variable domain: DTGVSQNPRHKITKRGQNVTFRCDPISEHNRLYWYRQTLGQGPEFLTYFQNEAQLEKSRLLSDRFSAERPKGSFSTLEIQRTEQGDSAMYLCASSGSPYYYEQYFGPGTRLTVT.

This clone was counted only a few times. CDR3: CASSYTGEGHNEQFF. DNA for the CDR3: TGTGCCAGCAGTTACACGGGGGAGGGCCACAATGAGCAGTTCTTC. The rearrangement links TRBV6-4 to TRBJ2-1, with 7 bases fitting TRBD2. Germline trimming cut 5 bases from V and 5 bases from J; bases unmatched to any gene: 9. Germline CDR1 MRHNA, CDR2 SNTAGT. This CDR3 contains 15 residues.

The chain has TRBV6-1 and TRBJ1-1, with 11 bases that match TRBD1. Germline V gives CDR1 MNHNS, CDR2 SASEGT. V shed 2 bases, J shed 1 base, and the junction held 18 bases outside the gene matches. The CDR3 consists of 21 residues. The CDR3 loop is CASSEIRTRTGQGARNTEAFF. The DNA of the CDR3 is TGTGCCAGCAGTGAAATCCGTACTAGAACCGGACAGGGGGCTAGGAACACTGAAGCTTTCTTT.

The CDR3 here is CASSRRSGTEQYF. The CDR3 DNA is TGTGCCAGCAGCAGAAGAAGCGGGACCGAGCAGTACTTC. The chain combines TRBV11-2 with TRBJ2-7, with 7 bases matching TRBD2. CDR1 SGHAT and CDR2 FQNNGV come from the germline V gene. This CDR3 has 13 residues. Losses at the gene ends were 5 bases for V and 6 bases for J; bases not matched to a gene: 7.

The rearrangement links TRBV10-3 to TRBJ1-2, with 7 bases fitting TRBD1. The V gene end was trimmed by 4 bases and the J gene end by 5 bases; junction bases not matched to a gene: 1. The V gene's germline CDR1 is ENHRY and CDR2 SYGVKD. This CDR3 contains 12 residues. The CDR3 nucleotides read TGTGCCATCAGTGGGACAGGATATGGCTACACCTTC. It is translated as CAISGTGYGYTF.

In this sample, this clone turned up a few times. This sequence joins TRBV4-1 and TRBJ2-5; unclear D gene. The J call may be in error: the DNA end matches TRBJ2-7 better. The germline V gene has CDR1 MGHRA and CDR2 YSYEKL. This CDR3 is 15 amino acids long. As DNA, the CDR3 is TGCGCCAGCAGCCAAGTATCGTCGAGCTCCTACGAGCAGTACTTC. Translating gives CASSQVSSSSYEQYF.

The chain has TRBV27 and TRBJ2-5; D uncertain. TRBJ2-7 matches the DNA end more closely, so the J call is doubtful. The germline V gene has CDR1 MNHEY and CDR2 SMNVEV (reference sequence). CDR3 length equals 13 residues. CDR3 DNA: TGTGCCAGCAGTTTAGCGAGCTCCTACGAGCAGTACTTC. Its protein product is CASSLASSYEQYF.

V usage is TRBV13 and J usage is TRBJ2-2; D remains ambiguous. CDR3 length equals 13 residues. Germline assignment: CDR1 PRHDT and CDR2 FYEKMQ (reference sequence). V shed 5 bases and J shed 5 bases, with 9 bases lying between them. CDR3: CASSNLRTGELFF. For the CDR3, the DNA is TGTGCCAGCAGCAACCTCAGGACCGGGGAGCTGTTTTTT.

The V gene is TRBV10-3, the J gene TRBJ2-2, with D perhaps matching TRBD2 (6 bases). CDR1 ENHRY and CDR2 SYGVKD come from the germline V gene. V was clipped by 4 bases and J by 4 bases, with 10 bases between them. The CDR3 contains 14 residues. In nucleotides, the CDR3 is TGTGCCATCAGTGGCCTGGGGGGCACCGGGGAGCTGTTTTTT. Translation: CAISGLGGTGELFF.

V usage is TRBV18 and J usage is TRBJ1-5; possible D gene TRBD1, 6 bases. The length of the CDR3 is 13 residues. Trimming left V 2 bases short and J 7 bases short, with 9 bases between. Per the germline V gene, CDR1 is KGHSH and CDR2 is LQKENI. This chain's CDR3 is CASSPSGVQPQHF. The CDR3 DNA is TGTGCCAGCTCACCATCAGGGGTACAGCCCCAGCATTTT.

This clone has only one observation. One end of the junction does not line up with germline, which may come from a read error. This rearrangement joins TRBV7-9 to TRBJ2-7; D unclear. Germline lookup yields CDR1 SEHNR and CDR2 FQNEAQ (reference sequence). The CDR3 has 11 residues. CDR3 sequence: CSSSLVGEQYF. In DNA form, the CDR3 reads TGTTCCAGCAGCTTAGTCGGCGAGCAGTACTTC.

The chain recombines TRBV9 with TRBJ2-5; 8 bases match TRBD2. The CDR3 has 15 residues. V shed 2 bases, J shed 2 bases, and the junction held 5 bases outside the gene matches. Germline-derived CDR1 and CDR2 are SGDLS and YYNGEE. The CDR3 sequence: CASSVVGGGQETQYF. The CDR3 coding sequence is TGTGCCAGCAGCGTGGTCGGGGGGGGACAAGAGACCCAGTACTTC.